One and the same sample provided the 11 T cell receptor beta chains below, sequenced in a study of blood T cells in healthy people across ages (dated by TCRdb to the mid-2010s). The library relied on 5' RACE. TCRdb lists the instrument as Illumina HiSeq 2500. A second roughly 7 to 11 cycle PCR used a sample-barcoded 5' primer and a J-beta primer mix. TCRdb applied fastp at Q25 and MiXCR to the public reads, then kept only in-frame beta chains. Rows are combined by CDR3 protein, so each entry shows the most common genes and DNA. Here the sample has hundreds of thousands of distinct CDR3 sequences; about 29% occur a single time. The top ten constitute 3% to 4% of the sample. This same sample was also part of a study on T cells of mothers and their children.

Sequenced: blood. The receptors stem from a boy between 2 and 10 years old in good health.

For the CDR3, the DNA is TGTGCCATCAGCCCCGGGACGCCTAGTGAGCAGTTCTTC. Its translation is CAISPGTPSEQFF. The chain recombines TRBV10-3 with TRBJ2-5; D could derive from TRBD1 or TRBD2 (5 bases each). The DNA matches TRBJ2-1 better at its end, which makes the J call doubtful. The CDR3 runs to 13 residues. The germline V gene has CDR1 ENHRY and CDR2 SYGVKD.

This clonotype appeared many times. This chain links TRBV10-3 with TRBJ1-4; maybe TRBD1 (5 bases). This CDR3 has 13 amino acids. The V and J ends lost 5 bases and 8 bases respectively, with 12 bases between them. Germline CDR1 reads ENHRY; CDR2 reads SYGVKD. CDR3 DNA: TGTGCCATCAGTCAGGGACGGGACGAAAAACTGTTTTTT. Translation gives CAISQGRDEKLFF.

The chain links TRBV20-1 to TRBJ2-3, with TRBD2 identical over 9 bases. Germline CDR1 and CDR2: DFQATT and SNEGSKA (reference sequence). The CDR3 is 14 residues long. Trimming took 0 bases from V and 5 from J; bases not matched to a gene: 3. In nucleotides, the CDR3 is TGCAGTGCTAGAGAGGGACTAGCCTTAGATACGCAGTATTTT. Residues: CSAREGLALDTQYF.

The chain uses TRBV12-5 and TRBJ2-5; a weak D match, TRBD2 (5 bases). The V and J ends lost 5 bases and 5 bases respectively, with 18 bases between them. This CDR3 comprises 15 residues. From germline, CDR1 is LGHNT and CDR2 FRNRAP. The CDR3 bases are TGTGCTAGTGGTCCCGCACGTCCGGGATGGGAGACCCAGTACTTC. Protein sequence: CASGPARPGWETQYF.

This sequence joins TRBV2 and TRBJ1-2; maybe TRBD1 (5 bases). Germline-derived CDR1 and CDR2 are SNHLY and FYNNEI. CDR3 length equals 11 residues. The V and J ends lost 3 bases and 13 bases respectively, with 12 bases between them. The CDR3 bases are TGTGCCAGCAGTGAGGGACTGCACGTCACCTTC. Translating it yields CASSEGLHVTF.

V gene TRBV9 combines with J gene TRBJ2-7; D might be TRBD1 or TRBD2, each matching 5 bases. The CDR3 consists of 14 residues. CDR1 is SGDLS and CDR2 is YYNGEE in the germline V gene. V shed 3 bases and J shed 3 bases, with 13 bases lying between them. CDR3 residues: CASSGTGQGYEQYF. The CDR3 coding sequence is TGTGCCAGCAGCGGAACGGGGCAGGGCTACGAGCAGTACTTC. Looking up the rest from reference TRBV9 and TRBJ2-7 gives the full variable domain: DSGVTQTPKHLITATGQRVTLRCSPRSGDLSVYWYQQSLDQGLQFLIQYYNGEERAKGNILERFSAQQFPDLHSELNLSSLELGDSALYFCASSGTGQGYEQYFGPGTRLTVT.

This sequence joins TRBV7-2 and TRBJ2-5; 10 bases are a match to TRBD2. Trimming cost V 6 bases and J 1 base; bases outside gene matches: 5. The length of the CDR3 is 15 residues. From germline, CDR1 is SGHTA and CDR2 FQGNSA. The CDR3 bases are TGTGCCAGCAGGGTAGCGGGGGGTTTCCAAGAGACCCAGTACTTC. Its protein is CASRVAGGFQETQYF.

This chain links TRBV6-6 with TRBJ1-6; no clear D. Per the germline V gene, CDR1 is MNHNY and CDR2 is SVGAGI (reference sequence). V lost 8 bases and J lost 10, with 21 bases in between. The length of the CDR3 is 15 residues. CDR3 loop: CASSIEASYGSPLHF. The CDR3 DNA is TGTGCCAGCTCGATTGAGGCCAGTTACGGATCACCCCTCCACTTT.

This rearrangement joins TRBV25-1 to TRBJ1-4; D is uncertain. CDR3 length: 15 residues. V lost 1 base to trimming and J lost 4 bases, with 10 bases between them. Germline assignment: CDR1 MGHDK and CDR2 SYGVNS. CDR3 in DNA: TGTGCCAGCAGTGAATCCCTACAGTTTAATGAAAAACTGTTTTTT. It yields the protein CASSESLQFNEKLFF. Full variable domain (remainder filled in from reference TRBV25-1 and TRBJ1-4): EADIYQTPRYLVIGTGKKITLECSQTMGHDKMYWYQQDPGMELHLIHYSYGVNSTEKGDLSSESTVSRIRTEHFPLTLESARPSHTSQYLCASSESLQFNEKLFFGSGTQLSVL.

This clonotype was counted only a few times. The chain recombines TRBV9 with TRBJ2-5, with unresolved D. The DNA end is a closer match to TRBJ2-7, so the J assignment may be wrong. The CDR3 extends over 14 amino acids. Germline V CDR1 and CDR2: SGDLS, YYNGEE. The CDR3 bases are TGTGCCAGCAGCGTAGCCGAATTTAACTACGAGCAGTACTTC. Its translation is CASSVAEFNYEQYF.

V is TRBV7-9 and J is TRBJ2-7; no clear D gene. Trimming took off 1 base at V and 6 bases at J, with 10 bases between the two ends. The CDR3 is 13 residues long. Germline V gene sequence: CDR1 SEHNR, CDR2 FQNEAQ (reference sequence). In DNA, the CDR3 is TGTGCCAGCAGCTTAGGATACTCCACCGAGCAGTACTTC. Translation: CASSLGYSTEQYF.